The clone carrying this TCR beta chain was picked up one time. From germline, CDR1 is MNHEY and CDR2 SMNVEV (reference sequence). Trimming left V 5 bases short and J 0 bases short, with 19 bases between. The CDR3 has 17 amino acids. The data belong to a study of blood T cell repertoires in COVID-19. Some clones are missing from TCRdb's copy, which holds only in-frame ones; the method was immunoSEQ multiplex PCR. The sample has about 87,000 clones; 85% to 90% are singletons. This rearrangement joins TRBV27 to TRBJ1-1; perhaps TRBD1 as D (6 bases). The source of this sequence is a middle-aged man with acute or convalescent COVID-19. Sequencing input: peripheral blood. The CDR3 nucleotides read TGTGCCAGCAGTCCCCCAGGACAGACAAATATGAACACTGAAGCTTTCTTT. It codes for CASSPPGQTNMNTEAFF.